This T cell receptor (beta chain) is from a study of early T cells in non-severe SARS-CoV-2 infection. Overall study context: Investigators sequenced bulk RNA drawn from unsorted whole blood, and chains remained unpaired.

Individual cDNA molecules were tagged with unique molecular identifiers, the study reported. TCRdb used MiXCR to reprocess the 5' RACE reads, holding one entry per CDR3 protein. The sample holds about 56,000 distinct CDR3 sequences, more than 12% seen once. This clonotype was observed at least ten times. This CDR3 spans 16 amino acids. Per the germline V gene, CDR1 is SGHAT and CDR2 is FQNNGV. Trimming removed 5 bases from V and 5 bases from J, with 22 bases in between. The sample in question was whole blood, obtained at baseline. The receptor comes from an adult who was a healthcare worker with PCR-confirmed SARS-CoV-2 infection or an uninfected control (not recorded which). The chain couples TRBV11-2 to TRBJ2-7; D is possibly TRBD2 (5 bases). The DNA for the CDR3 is TGTGCCAGCAGCCCCCCCCTGGGGAAAGCGGAAGACGAGCAGTACTTC. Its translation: CASSPPLGKAEDEQYF.